The clone carrying this T cell receptor (beta chain) was detected a few times. What it binds is unknown. This entry comes from a study of identical twins. The V end lost 1 base, the J end lost 2 bases, and 4 bases lay between the germline ends. CDR1 is MNHNS and CDR2 is SASEGT in the germline V gene. The CDR3 runs to 13 residues. Broader study findings: Abundant beta clonotypes from cord blood had fewer insertions, unlike memory repertoires, which showed none. Because invariant MAIT and iNKT cells could be present, zero-insertion analyses could be partly confounded. The study found weaker excess twin sharing in beta out-of-frame sequences.

Template switching added a universal primer site; cDNA carried unique molecular identifiers. TCRdb ran MiXCR on the 5' RACE reads and lists one entry per CDR3 protein. The sample carries 1,800,000 or so distinct CDR3 sequences, around a third recorded once. The chain uses TRBV6-1 and TRBJ2-3; D not certain. The TCR was taken from a newborn girl in good health. The sample consisted of cord blood. CDR3 residues: CASSEVNTDTQYF. As DNA, the CDR3 is TGTGCCAGCAGTGAAGTGAACACAGATACGCAGTATTTT.